This T cell receptor beta chain is from a study of T cell responses to AZD1222 COVID-19 vaccine. Assay: immunoSEQ multiplex PCR; the TCRdb copy retains only in-frame clones and omits some. The profile covers about 92,000 clones, with approximately 84% appearing a single time and 10% to 13% taken by the ten largest. The CDR3 length is 15 residues. In germline, CDR1 is SGHRS, CDR2 YFSETQ. Trimming removed 3 bases from V and 5 bases from J; junction bases left unmatched: 5. The sample consisted of peripheral blood, taken on day 0 of AZD1222 vaccination. The TCR originated in an adult in good health. The chain recombines TRBV5-1 with TRBJ1-4, with 9 bases fitting TRBD1. Here the CDR3 reads CASSSPGTGNEKLFF. Written as DNA, the CDR3 is TGCGCCAGCAGCTCCCCCGGGACAGGGAATGAAAAACTGTTTTTT.